This is a list of T cell receptor beta chains from one sample in a study of blood T cell repertoires in COVID-19. Using immunoSEQ multiplex PCR, the repertoire was profiled, and TCRdb retains in-frame clones only, with some absent. In the table there are 70,000 to 95,000 clones, about 89% of which are singletons. Sequenced: peripheral blood. The receptors shown here come from a man between 65 and 85 years old with active or convalescent COVID-19. Each CDR3 is given with its conserved first and last residue. D genes are given only for firm matches. Size values are once, few and many counts, or a class for expanded clones, and some rows have none.

j_call clone_size v_call d_call cdr3_aa
TRBJ1-5 - TRBV30 TRBD1 CAWTRGQSSNQPQHF
TRBJ2-3 once TRBV9 - CASSVSGRDSQDTQYF
TRBJ1-2 - TRBV18 TRBD1 CASSAGTGVLGYTF
TRBJ2-3 - TRBV28 - CASSPGLSTDTQYF
TRBJ2-3 - TRBV28 TRBD1 CASSSPQGTGGTDTQYF
TRBJ1-1 few TRBV19 - CASSISGGKGYTEAFF
TRBJ2-1 - TRBV5-1 TRBD1 CASSSSLGTGSYNEQFF
TRBJ1-6 - TRBV18 - CASSPLPGVNNSPLHF
TRBJ1-1 - TRBV4-1 TRBD1 CASSQHTQGDTEAFF
TRBJ2-3 - TRBV28 TRBD2 CASRSSLAGGSTDTQYF
TRBJ2-1 - TRBV9 TRBD2 CASSPPGTSGRTGYNEQFF
TRBJ1-5 - TRBV30 - CAWSGRFSTPRNQPQHF
TRBJ2-4 - TRBV21-1 - CASSKGEGRLAKNIQYF
TRBJ1-1 - TRBV18 - CASSPGEATEAFF
TRBJ1-2 - TRBV18 TRBD1 CASSPGQGLAYVGGYTF
TRBJ1-3 - TRBV5-6 - CASSLRGGRNSGNTIYF
TRBJ2-5 - TRBV6-4 - CASSLGRETQYF
TRBJ1-1 - TRBV28 - CASSLGDNTADTEAFF
TRBJ2-7 - TRBV10-3 TRBD1 CAISPGQGAYEQYF
TRBJ2-3 large TRBV4-1 - CASSQLGPTIGGTRTDTQYF
TRBJ1-5 - TRBV6-5 TRBD1 CASRPDRANQPQHF
TRBJ2-1 - TRBV28 TRBD1 CASRGGQGVYNEQFF
TRBJ1-1 - TRBV28 TRBD1 CASREGARAEAFF
TRBJ2-7 - TRBV6-5 - CASSYSAQGSYEQYF
TRBJ1-1 once TRBV6-5 - CASSYGLLGGAEAFF
TRBJ2-1 - TRBV2 TRBD2 CASTARTSGSNEQFF
TRBJ2-7 once TRBV28 - CASSPPGGSSYEQYF
TRBJ1-2 - TRBV6-5 - CASSYSTGFGYGYTF
TRBJ1-4 - TRBV14 TRBD1 CASSLGQGYEKLFF
TRBJ1-2 - TRBV15 TRBD1 CATSRERDSPRGYTF
TRBJ1-5 - TRBV29-1 - CSVGTKNQPQHF
TRBJ2-7 - TRBV9 TRBD2 CASSFTGTRGDEQYF
TRBJ2-5 - TRBV19 - CASSIRGSGTQYF
TRBJ1-4 - TRBV7-9 TRBD1 CASSLGQGSPVSEKLFF
TRBJ2-2 - TRBV5-1 TRBD2 CASSVQASGRAPGELFF
TRBJ1-1 - TRBV7-7 - CASSLDTAEREAFF
TRBJ1-4 - TRBV6-1 TRBD1 CASSDPSGGRGEKLFF
TRBJ1-2 - TRBV28 - CASSLQRAGLNYGYTF
TRBJ2-3 - TRBV27 TRBD2 CASSLLGGRGPDTQYF
TRBJ1-5 - TRBV12-3/TRBV12-4 - CASRPDGTWAQHF
TRBJ2-7 - TRBV4-2 TRBD2 CASSQETSGAYEQYF
TRBJ1-2 - TRBV27 TRBD1 CASSLASGGSYGYTF
TRBJ1-3 - TRBV28 TRBD1 CASSLLGQGPNTIYF
TRBJ2-7 - TRBV27 TRBD2 CASSLGLAGPFYEQYF
TRBJ1-1 - TRBV18 TRBD1 CASSVTAGTENTEAFF
TRBJ1-2 - TRBV10-3 TRBD1 CAISVSAGGLSGYTF
TRBJ1-2 - TRBV10-3 TRBD1 CAISVSGQGIYGYTF
TRBJ2-7 - TRBV19 - CASSLPGAFSYEQYF
TRBJ2-2 - TRBV19 TRBD2 CASRGGLAGLYPTGELFF
TRBJ2-3 - TRBV7-2 - CASSLGQPGTDTQYF
TRBJ1-2 - TRBV5-4 - CASSVDSNYGYTF
TRBJ1-5 - TRBV5-8 TRBD1 CASSSGQFNQPQHF
TRBJ2-5 - TRBV5-4 - CASSWGLRETQYF
TRBJ2-2 - TRBV6-5 TRBD2 CASSSSGRINTGELFF
TRBJ2-3 - TRBV11-3 TRBD1 CASSLGTGAFTDTQYF
TRBJ1-5 once TRBV6-5 TRBD1 CASSYGTGYNQPQHF
TRBJ2-2 once TRBV14 TRBD2 CASSQDRGRGSTGELFF
TRBJ2-7 - TRBV6-5 TRBD1 CASRRYRDRGQQYF